These 23 T cell receptor beta chains share one sample of origin, sequenced in a study of cytomegalovirus exposure and HLA in healthy donors. This PCR relied on a set of 60 Vbeta primers and 13 Jbeta primers. TCRdb's table, derived via immunoSEQ multiplex PCR, lists solely in-frame clones and lacks some. The repertoire holds about 140,000 clones, with roughly 85% as singletons. Sequencing used PBMCs. These receptors were obtained from a woman in her 30s in good health and CMV-seronegative.

The V call is TRBV27, the J call TRBJ2-3, with TRBD1 identical over 7 bases. This CDR3 has 16 residues. Germline assignment: CDR1 MNHEY and CDR2 SMNVEV (reference sequence). Trimming took 7 bases from V and 0 from J; bases not matched to a gene: 10. The CDR3 coding sequence is TGTGCCAGCACCAGGACAGGATTAACTAGCACAGATACGCAGTATTTT. As protein: CASTRTGLTSTDTQYF.

This sequence joins TRBV6-5 and TRBJ2-7; D uncertain. V lost 6 bases and J 5 bases, leaving 8 bases between the germline ends. The CDR3 has 11 amino acids. The germline CDR1 and CDR2 sequences are MNHEY and SVGAGI. In nucleotides, the CDR3 is TGTGCCAGCAGCCTACGGGACGAGCAGTACTTC. It specifies CASSLRDEQYF.

The CDR3 loop reads CASSGTVVAGGRYTDTQYF. The DNA for the CDR3 is TGTGCCAGCAGTGGGACCGTAGTAGCGGGGGGGCGATACACAGATACGCAGTATTTT. J is TRBJ2-3 and V is TRBV6-1; TRBD2 matches at 11 bases. The V gene's germline CDR1 is MNHNS and CDR2 SASEGT. Trimming removed 4 bases from V and 2 bases from J; junction bases left unmatched: 14. The CDR3 has 19 residues.

This CDR3 reads CASSSPTGNYGYTF. CDR3 coding DNA: TGTGCCAGCAGCTCTCCGACAGGGAACTATGGCTACACCTTC. The chain uses TRBV7-8 and TRBJ1-2; TRBD1 agrees at 7 bases. Germline values: CDR1 SGHVS, CDR2 FQNEAQ. V shed 4 bases, J shed 2 bases, and the junction held 4 bases outside the gene matches. The CDR3 totals 14 residues.

This chain connects TRBV4-1 to TRBJ1-6; D is perhaps TRBD1 (5 bases). V shed 0 bases and J shed 10 bases, with 16 bases lying between them. The CDR3 is 16 residues long. From germline, CDR1 is MGHRA and CDR2 YSYEKL. The CDR3 region is CASSQEPGGAVSPLHF. The DNA of the CDR3 is TGCGCCAGCAGCCAAGAGCCCGGGGGAGCGGTCTCACCCCTCCACTTT.

The chain uses TRBV29-1 and TRBJ1-2; D gene unclear. V lost 4 bases, J lost 5 bases, and 5 bases lay in between. The germline CDR1 and CDR2 sequences are SQVTM and ANQGSEA. The CDR3 contains 10 residues. Here the CDR3 reads CSVGEYGYTF. The DNA for the CDR3 is TGCAGCGTTGGGGAGTATGGCTACACCTTC.

Turning to this clone: This sample also contains other DNA sequences that code for the same CDR3. V gene TRBV29-1 combines with J gene TRBJ2-5; weak D call: TRBD2 (6 bases). V gave up 6 bases and J gave up 4 bases, with 15 bases separating them. The germline gives CDR1 SQVTM, CDR2 ANQGSEA. CDR3 size: 13 residues. CDR3 amino acids: CSVGSGTGETQYF. The CDR3 DNA reads TGCAGCGTCGGATCCGGGACTGGAGAGACCCAGTACTTC.

The chain links TRBV9 to TRBJ2-5, with 9 positions matching TRBD2. The germline gives CDR1 SGDLS, CDR2 YYNGEE. The CDR3 totals 16 residues. V shed 0 bases and J 4 bases; nucleotides not matched to a gene: 7. The CDR3 spells CASSVEGGGALETQYF. As DNA, the CDR3 is TGTGCCAGCAGCGTAGAGGGCGGGGGGGCCCTAGAGACCCAGTACTTC.

This clone was found a few times. The chain has TRBV6-4 and TRBJ2-1, with TRBD2 matching 10 bases. This CDR3 spans 14 amino acids. The germline CDR1 and CDR2 sequences are MRHNA and SNTAGT. With 3 bases clipped from V and 4 bases from J, the junction kept 0 bases outside the gene matches. DNA for the CDR3: TGTGCCAGCAGTGAAGCGGGGGGGTACAATGAGCAGTTCTTC. As protein: CASSEAGGYNEQFF.

The chain carries TRBV27 and TRBJ1-1; 8 positions agree with TRBD1. This CDR3 comprises 14 residues. With V trimmed by 1 base and J by 6 bases, 4 bases remained unmatched. The germline gives CDR1 MNHEY, CDR2 SMNVEV (reference sequence). This CDR3 reads CASSLYRGRAEAFF. CDR3 coding DNA: TGTGCCAGCAGTTTATACAGGGGGAGGGCTGAAGCTTTCTTT.

The chain carries TRBV7-2 and TRBJ1-6; D perhaps matches TRBD1 (5 bases). Germline values: CDR1 SGHTA, CDR2 FQGNSA. V lost 1 base and J 6 bases, leaving 13 bases between the germline ends. The CDR3 extends over 16 amino acids. CDR3 coding DNA: TGTGCCAGCAGCTTAGTCCCGGGGGTAGGTAATTCACCCCTCCACTTT. Translating gives CASSLVPGVGNSPLHF. Supplemented by reference TRBV7-2 and TRBJ1-6, the full variable domain reads GAGVSQSPSNKVTEKGKDVELRCDPISGHTALYWYRQSLGQGLEFLIYFQGNSAPDKSGLPSDRFSAERTGGSVSTLTIQRTQQEDSAVYLCASSLVPGVGNSPLHFGNGTRLTVT.

This sequence joins TRBV2 and TRBJ1-4, with TRBD1 as a possible D gene (5 bases). This CDR3 comprises 15 residues. V lost 6 bases to trimming and J lost 5 bases, with 16 bases between them. Germline V lookup: CDR1 SNHLY, CDR2 FYNNEI. CDR3 amino acids: CASSVQGGANEKLFF. In DNA, the CDR3 is TGTGCCAGCAGCGTGCAGGGTGGGGCGAATGAAAAACTGTTTTTT.

CDR3 nucleotides: TGTGCCAGCTCACCCGAGGGACAGGAGGGGGATGGCTACACCTTC. Translation: CASSPEGQEGDGYTF. The chain employs TRBV18 and TRBJ1-2; 8 nucleotides align to TRBD1. The V gene's germline CDR1 is KGHSH and CDR2 LQKENI. The CDR3 contains 15 residues. The trim removed 3 bases at V and 6 bases at J, leaving 9 bases unmatched. Full variable domain (outside the CDR3, taken from reference TRBV18 and TRBJ1-2): NAGVMQNPRHLVRRRGQEARLRCSPMKGHSHVYWYRQLPEEGLKFMVYLQKENIIDESGMPKERFSAEFPKEGPSILRIQQVVRGDSAAYFCASSPEGQEGDGYTFGSGTRLTVV.

This clone appeared once. The chain is built from TRBV30 and TRBJ1-2; tentative D call: TRBD1 (6 bases). V dropped 4 bases and J dropped 4 bases, with 16 bases sitting between them. Germline assignment: CDR1 GTSNPN and CDR2 SVGIG (reference sequence). CDR3 size: 14 residues. The CDR3 protein is CAWNNPGQGYGYTF. The CDR3, as DNA: TGTGCCTGGAATAACCCGGGACAAGGCTATGGCTACACCTTC.

The CDR3 DNA reads TGTGCCTGGAGTGTACGCAGGGGCGACACTGAAGCTTTCTTT. Translation: CAWSVRRGDTEAFF. The gene calls are TRBV30 and TRBJ1-1; possible D gene TRBD1, 6 bases. With 0 bases removed from V and 3 bases from J, the gap between germline ends came to 11 bases. Germline V gene lookup returns CDR1 GTSNPN and CDR2 SVGIG (reference sequence). The CDR3 sequence is 14 residues long. The entire variable domain, with the rest obtained from reference TRBV30 and TRBJ1-1, is as follows: SQTIHQWPATLVQPVGSPLSLECTVEGTSNPNLYWYRQAAGRGLQLLFYSVGIGQISSEVPQNLSASRPQDRQFILSSKKLLLSDSGFYLCAWSVRRGDTEAFFGQGTRLTVV.

The gene calls are TRBV7-9 and TRBJ2-7, with 9 bases fitting TRBD1. Germline V gene sequence: CDR1 SEHNR, CDR2 FQNEAQ (reference sequence). Losses at the gene ends were 6 bases for V and 0 bases for J; bases not matched to a gene: 9. The CDR3 has 16 residues. CDR3 in amino acids: CASSRRTGASSYEQYF. Written as DNA, the CDR3 is TGTGCCAGCAGTCGGAGGACAGGGGCCAGCTCCTACGAGCAGTACTTC.

The gene calls are TRBV7-2 and TRBJ2-7, with TRBD1 matching over 9 bases. V lost 6 bases, J lost 2 bases, and 5 bases stayed unmatched. CDR1 is SGHTA and CDR2 is FQGNSA in the germline V gene. The CDR3 loop spans 14 amino acids. This CDR3 reads CASSTGGLAYEQYF. DNA of the CDR3: TGTGCCAGCAGTACAGGGGGCCTAGCCTACGAGCAGTACTTC.

The chain is built from TRBV5-1 and TRBJ1-6, with 7 bases that match TRBD1. Trimming cost V 1 base and J 7 bases; bases outside gene matches: 8. The CDR3 sequence is 16 residues long. Germline V lookup: CDR1 SGHRS, CDR2 YFSETQ. CDR3 coding DNA: TGCGCCAGCAGCTTGAGCCCAGACAGGGCAAATTCACCCCTCCACTTT. Translated: CASSLSPDRANSPLHF. The entire variable domain, with the rest obtained from reference TRBV5-1 and TRBJ1-6, is as follows: KAGVTQTPRYLIKTRGQQVTLSCSPISGHRSVSWYQQTPGQGLQFLFEYFSETQRNKGNFPGRFSGRQFSNSRSEMNVSTLELGDSALYLCASSLSPDRANSPLHFGNGTRLTVT.

In this sample, this clone turned up many times. The chain recombines TRBV4-2 with TRBJ2-7; unclear D gene. Germline loops: CDR1 LGHNA, CDR2 YNFKEQ. Deletions cut 1 base from V and 5 bases from J, with 6 bases between. This CDR3 is 12 amino acids long. DNA for the CDR3: TGTGCCAGCAGCCAAGGGGCCAACGAGCAGTACTTC. Its protein product is CASSQGANEQYF.

This clone occurred once. In DNA, the CDR3 is TGTGCCAGCAGTGAAGCTCCGTTTCCGGGACAGGGTCTTCGGAATGAGCAGTTCTTC. Amino acid sequence: CASSEAPFPGQGLRNEQFF. The chain has TRBV6-1 and TRBJ2-1, with 9 nucleotides matching TRBD1. Per the germline V gene, CDR1 is MNHNS and CDR2 is SASEGT. Trimming removed 0 bases from V and 7 bases from J; junction bases left unmatched: 16. This CDR3 has 19 residues.

V gene TRBV7-3 combines with J gene TRBJ2-2; the D is unclear. Germline assignment: CDR1 SGHTA and CDR2 FQGTGA. The CDR3 runs to 16 residues. V was trimmed by 6 bases and J by 6 bases, leaving 20 bases between them. DNA for the CDR3: TGTGCCAGCAGTCACCGCGGCGGAACCGTCGCCGGGGAGCTGTTTTTT. It codes for CASSHRGGTVAGELFF.

The chain uses TRBV11-2 and TRBJ2-7; a weak D match, TRBD1 (6 bases). The CDR3 consists of 15 residues. Per the germline V gene, CDR1 is SGHAT and CDR2 is FQNNGV. The ends were cut back, 5 bases at V and 0 bases at J, with 14 bases in the middle. In nucleotides, the CDR3 is TGTGCCAGCAGCCCCGACAGGCGAAACTCCTACGAGCAGTACTTC. This encodes CASSPDRRNSYEQYF.

The chain recombines TRBV11-1 with TRBJ1-6; D unclear. Per the germline V gene, CDR1 is SGHAT and CDR2 is FQDESV (reference sequence). Trimming shortened V by 6 bases and J by 8 bases, and 11 bases separated the two germline ends. The CDR3 sequence is 13 residues long. CDR3 protein: CASSGGLDSPLHF. In DNA form, the CDR3 reads TGTGCCAGCAGTGGAGGGTTGGATTCACCCCTCCACTTT.